This T cell receptor beta chain was recorded in a study of blood T cell repertoires in COVID-19. Across the whole study: From T cells, B-cell-depleted T cells, or PBMCs came the material, which was cDNA or gDNA.

Authors' methods: From reference gene primer amplification, estimates of nucleated cell counts were derived. Clones were read by immunoSEQ multiplex PCR, and TCRdb kept only the in-frame ones, dropping some. V, J and clone size reflect that table, while D and trimming were determined from the DNA. The sample has 65,000 to 100,000 clones, about four fifths seen once. Germline loops: CDR1 GTSNPN, CDR2 SVGIG (reference sequence). Trimming removed 0 bases at V and 1 base at J, with 7 bases between. This CDR3 is built from 14 residues. This TCR was recovered from a woman older than 75 with acute or convalescent COVID-19. The chain combines TRBV30 with TRBJ1-5; D remains unclear. Sample: peripheral blood. The CDR3 loop reads CAWSVLKSNQPQHF. CDR3 nucleotide sequence: TGTGCCTGGAGTGTACTGAAAAGCAATCAGCCCCAGCATTTT.